This T cell receptor beta chain was sequenced during a study of shared clonotypes between healthy human individuals. Study-level background: Donors had three CD4 naive, three CD4 memory, two CD8 naive and one CD8 memory plate apiece. Overall study findings and caveats: Relative to clonotypes present in all four donors, those not shared had lower generation probabilities.

Germline trimming cut 5 bases from V and 4 bases from J; bases unmatched to any gene: 10. The germline V gene encodes CDR1 LNHDA and CDR2 SQIVND (reference sequence). The CDR3 is made up of 15 amino acids. Naive CD8 cells were CD45RO-negative, positively selected for CCR7, excluding terminally differentiated effector memory CD45RA+ cells. The test was conducted at deep level. When replicate PCRs were run on sorted subsets, they used 200 to 250 ng DNA, roughly 30,000 T cell genomes. Clones were read by immunoSEQ multiplex PCR, and TCRdb kept only the in-frame ones, dropping some. The profile shows 1.5 million to 2.5 million clones, about 95% of them singletons. In regard to this clone: Its antigen is unidentified.

The TCR originated in a man aged 18-30 years in good health. The rearrangement links TRBV19 to TRBJ1-2; 7 bases map to TRBD1. Sequencing was carried out using naive CD8+ T cells sorted from blood. Here the CDR3 reads CASSLQAGQFYGYTF. Written as DNA, the CDR3 is TGTGCCAGTAGTTTGCAAGCGGGACAGTTCTATGGCTACACCTTC. The full variable domain, its missing parts supplied by reference TRBV19 and TRBJ1-2, is DGGITQSPKYLFRKEGQNVTLSCEQNLNHDAMYWYRQDPGQGLRLIYYSQIVNDFQKGDIAEGYSVSREKKESFPLTVTSAQKNPTAFYLCASSLQAGQFYGYTFGSGTRLTVV.